Below, 19 T cell receptor beta chains from the same sample are listed, as sequenced in a study of T cells in tumors after PD-1 blockade (dated by TCRdb to between 2019 and 2020). Explained via the paper, the time point label denotes: before anti-PD-1 therapy. Libraries were constructed by the immunoSEQ multiplex PCR assay. This is the immuneACCESS table as TCRdb keeps it, with only in-frame sequences that have V and J called. A part of the clones is gone; compared with another copy, unresolved V genes explain less than half, and the rest is unexplained. For this sample the table gives roughly 33,000 clones, of which around 78% were detected only once. The top ten constitute about 35% of the sample. This sample comprised PBMCs, obtained before anti-PD-1 treatment. These receptors all stem from a human donor with basal cell carcinoma.

The chain couples TRBV29-1 to TRBJ1-2; D unclear. V lost 3 bases to trimming and J lost 5 bases, with 13 bases between them. Germline V gives CDR1 SQVTM, CDR2 ANQGSEA. The length of the CDR3 is 13 residues. The CDR3 is CSVDAGYRYGYTF. DNA of the CDR3: TGCAGCGTTGACGCCGGTTATCGGTATGGCTACACCTTC. The whole variable domain, filled in from reference TRBV29-1 and TRBJ1-2, reads SAVISQKPSRDICQRGTSLTIQCQVDSQVTMMFWYRQQPGQSLTLIATANQGSEATYESGFVIDKFPISRPNLTFSTLTVSNMSPEDSSIYLCSVDAGYRYGYTFGSGTRLTVV.

J is TRBJ2-7 and V is TRBV10-2; 12 positions match TRBD2. V was clipped by 8 bases and J by 2 bases; unmatched bases: 7. Germline V gene data show CDR1 as WSHSY and CDR2 as SAAADI. The CDR3 loop spans 15 amino acids. The CDR3 nucleotides read TGCGCCAGCGGTGGACGGACTAGCGGGACCTACGAGCAGTACTTC. Translating it yields CASGGRTSGTYEQYF.

The chain links TRBV3-1 (or the pseudogene TRBV3-2) to TRBJ2-1; TRBD1 aligns across 10 bases. This CDR3 region has 15 residues. Per the germline V gene, CDR1 is LGHDT and CDR2 is YNNKEL (reference sequence). Losses at the gene ends were 1 base for V and 9 bases for J; bases not matched to a gene: 6. The CDR3 sequence: CASSQGTGGGSEQFF. As DNA, the CDR3 is TGTGCCAGCAGCCAAGGGACAGGGGGGGGGAGTGAGCAGTTCTTC.

This sequence joins TRBV25-1 and TRBJ2-1; TRBD1 matches at 8 bases. Germline CDR1 and CDR2: MGHDK and SYGVNS. This CDR3 has 15 amino acids. The J segment lost 8 bases and the V segment lost 3 bases, leaving 9 bases of the junction unmatched. CDR3 DNA: TGTGCCAGCAGTGACAGGACAGGGATTGTAGATGAGCAGTTCTTC. Residues: CASSDRTGIVDEQFF.

J is TRBJ1-1 and V is TRBV6-5, with D unclear. The CDR3 has 14 amino acids. Germline CDR1 reads MNHEY; CDR2 reads SVGAGI. The V end lost 6 bases, the J end lost 6 bases, and 17 bases lay between the germline ends. The CDR3 sequence is CASRGPGRSPEAFF. In DNA, the CDR3 is TGTGCCAGCAGAGGGCCGGGTAGGTCGCCTGAAGCTTTCTTT.

The rearrangement uses TRBV6-5 and TRBJ2-7; D unclear. V lost 4 bases to trimming and J lost 3 bases, with 13 bases between them. The CDR3 spans 14 residues. The V gene's germline CDR1 is MNHEY and CDR2 SVGAGI. The CDR3 spells CASSSRLTVYEQYF. Written as DNA, the CDR3 is TGTGCCAGCAGTTCCCGCTTGACTGTCTACGAGCAGTACTTC.

This chain links TRBV21-1 with TRBJ2-5; no DNA check was done on the table's D call, TRBD1. TRBV21-1 is reported as a pseudogene. The CDR3 runs to 15 residues. The CDR3 sequence: CASSKEKGAVETQYF. CDR3 DNA sequence: TGTGCCAGCAGCAAAGAAAAGGGGGCTGTTGAGACCCAGTACTTC.

This chain connects TRBV7-2 to TRBJ2-2; D perhaps matches TRBD2 (6 bases). The CDR3 is made up of 14 amino acids. Trimming took off 4 bases at V and 6 bases at J, with 12 bases between the two ends. Germline V gives CDR1 SGHTA, CDR2 FQGNSA. Here the CDR3 reads CASSWTLASGELFF. Written as DNA, the CDR3 is TGTGCCAGCAGCTGGACTCTAGCGTCCGGGGAGCTGTTTTTT.

The chain joins TRBV7-2 to TRBJ2-1; maybe TRBD2 (6 bases). Germline assignment: CDR1 SGHTA and CDR2 FQGNSA. The CDR3 is 17 residues long. Trimming took 4 bases from V and 1 from J, leaving 17 bases between them. In DNA form, the CDR3 reads TGTGCCAGCAGCTCCCCTGGCGCGGGGCTATCCTACAATGAGCAGTTCTTC. Protein product: CASSSPGAGLSYNEQFF.

This clone was counted only a few times. V usage is TRBV7-6 and J usage is TRBJ1-1, with no clear D. The germline V gene encodes CDR1 SGHVS and CDR2 FNYEAQ. Trimming took 1 base from V and 5 from J, leaving 14 bases between them. The CDR3 has 15 amino acids. CDR3 sequence reads: CASSLDRQRGTEAFF. CDR3 bases: TGTGCCAGCAGCTTAGATCGCCAGAGAGGGACTGAAGCTTTCTTT.

The genes are TRBV28 and TRBJ2-1, with a possible D match to TRBD2 (6 bases). The CDR3 loop spans 12 amino acids. Trimming shortened V by 5 bases and J by 9 bases, and 11 bases separated the two germline ends. CDR1 is MDHEN, CDR2 SYDVKM, per germline. CDR3 coding DNA: TGTGCCAGCAGTCCAGGGAGGAGTGAGCAGTTCTTC. Translated, it gives CASSPGRSEQFF.

This clone was seen a handful of times. The J gene is TRBJ1-1, the V gene TRBV12-3 or TRBV12-4; perhaps TRBD1 as D (6 bases). The CDR3 sequence is 13 residues long. The V and J ends lost 3 bases and 1 base respectively, with 6 bases between them. CDR3 sequence reads: CASSFRGNTEAFF. In DNA, the CDR3 is TGTGCCAGCAGTTTCAGGGGGAACACTGAAGCTTTCTTT.

The V and J genes are TRBV27 and TRBJ2-1, with D possibly being TRBD2 (5 bases). V gave up 5 bases and J gave up 5 bases, with 16 bases separating them. From germline, CDR1 is MNHEY and CDR2 SMNVEV (reference sequence). The CDR3 has 15 amino acids. This chain's CDR3 is CASSVPERLNNEQFF. CDR3 DNA: TGTGCCAGCAGTGTCCCCGAGCGGCTGAACAATGAGCAGTTCTTC.

The chain is built from TRBV19 and TRBJ2-7; 8 nucleotides line up with TRBD1. V lost 3 bases and J lost 5; bases outside the gene matches: 9. CDR1 LNHDA and CDR2 SQIVND come from the germline V gene (reference sequence). The CDR3 has 15 residues. The CDR3 spells CASSISGQGRDEQYF. As DNA, the CDR3 is TGTGCCAGTAGTATCTCAGGACAGGGCAGGGACGAGCAGTACTTC.

The chain combines TRBV7-9 with TRBJ2-7, with D perhaps matching TRBD1 or TRBD2 (5 bases each). The CDR3 sequence is 12 residues long. Trimming cost V 4 bases and J 6 bases, with 10 bases left between them. Germline V gene sequence: CDR1 SEHNR, CDR2 FQNEAQ (reference sequence). The CDR3: CASSWDRGEQYF. CDR3 in DNA: TGTGCCAGCAGCTGGGACCGGGGCGAGCAGTACTTC.

CDR3 protein: CATSDHRGLFQETQYF. The CDR3 DNA follows: TGTGCCACCAGTGATCATAGGGGACTATTCCAAGAGACCCAGTACTTC. The chain combines TRBV24-1 with TRBJ2-5; the match to TRBD2 covers 7 bases. The J segment lost 1 base and the V segment lost 3 bases, leaving 7 bases of the junction unmatched. The CDR3 totals 16 residues. CDR1 and CDR2 from the germline V gene are KGHDR and SFDVKD.

This chain joins TRBV5-1 and TRBJ2-3; D unresolved. Germline loops: CDR1 SGHRS, CDR2 YFSETQ. Trimming stripped 1 base from V and 6 bases from J, with 6 bases between. This CDR3 region has 12 residues. CDR3 residues: CASSLSRDTQYF. CDR3 DNA sequence: TGCGCCAGCAGCTTGAGTCGGGATACGCAGTATTTT.

The J gene is TRBJ1-2, the V gene TRBV12-3 or TRBV12-4; D perhaps matches TRBD1 (6 bases). V was shortened by 5 bases and J by 4 bases, with 11 bases between the two germline ends. CDR3 length equals 13 residues. Here the CDR3 reads CASSPGQTYGYTF. The CDR3 region has the DNA TGTGCCAGCAGTCCCGGACAGACCTATGGCTACACCTTC.

The chain joins TRBV5-1 to TRBJ2-2, with a weak D call TRBD2 (5 bases). The CDR3 length is 16 residues. Germline V gene lookup returns CDR1 SGHRS and CDR2 YFSETQ. The V end was cut by 0 bases, the J end by 5 bases, with 14 bases between. The CDR3 nucleotides are TGCGCCAGCAGCTTGGAGGACTTCGGACGTACCGGGGAGCTGTTTTTT. Protein product: CASSLEDFGRTGELFF. Complete variable domain (other parts from reference TRBV5-1 and TRBJ2-2): KAGVTQTPRYLIKTRGQQVTLSCSPISGHRSVSWYQQTPGQGLQFLFEYFSETQRNKGNFPGRFSGRQFSNSRSEMNVSTLELGDSALYLCASSLEDFGRTGELFFGEGSRLTVL.